This T cell receptor (beta chain) is drawn from a study of glioma-infiltrating T cells. Broader study findings: Tissue-blood divergence was below expectation in non-neoplastic patients, above in gliomas. Very few CDR3 sequences were shared between tissue and blood.

Trimming pared 5 bases from V and 2 bases from J, leaving 11 bases between. This CDR3 is 14 amino acids long. Germline loops: CDR1 MNHNS, CDR2 SASEGT. By sample share, this clonotype is medium-sized. Its antigen is unknown. The iRepertoire nested amplicon-rescue multiplex PCR amplified TCR alpha and beta CDR3s from RNA. Input was 100-400 ng of tissue mRNA or PBMC total RNA. TCRdb redid the calling of the multiplex PCR reads with MiXCR, one entry per CDR3 protein. The sample has approximately 120,000 distinct CDR3 sequences; 20% to 25% are singletons. The receptor's source is a human donor with low-grade glioma or glioblastoma, undergoing nonglioma brain surgery, or in good health (not recorded which). The V call is TRBV6-1, the J call TRBJ2-3, with D possibly being TRBD2 (5 bases). Sequenced input: glioma tissue, nonneoplastic brain tissue, or PBMCs (not recorded which). The CDR3: CASSRAGVTDTQYF. The CDR3 DNA is TGTGCCAGCAGTCGGGCGGGTGTCACAGATACGCAGTATTTT.